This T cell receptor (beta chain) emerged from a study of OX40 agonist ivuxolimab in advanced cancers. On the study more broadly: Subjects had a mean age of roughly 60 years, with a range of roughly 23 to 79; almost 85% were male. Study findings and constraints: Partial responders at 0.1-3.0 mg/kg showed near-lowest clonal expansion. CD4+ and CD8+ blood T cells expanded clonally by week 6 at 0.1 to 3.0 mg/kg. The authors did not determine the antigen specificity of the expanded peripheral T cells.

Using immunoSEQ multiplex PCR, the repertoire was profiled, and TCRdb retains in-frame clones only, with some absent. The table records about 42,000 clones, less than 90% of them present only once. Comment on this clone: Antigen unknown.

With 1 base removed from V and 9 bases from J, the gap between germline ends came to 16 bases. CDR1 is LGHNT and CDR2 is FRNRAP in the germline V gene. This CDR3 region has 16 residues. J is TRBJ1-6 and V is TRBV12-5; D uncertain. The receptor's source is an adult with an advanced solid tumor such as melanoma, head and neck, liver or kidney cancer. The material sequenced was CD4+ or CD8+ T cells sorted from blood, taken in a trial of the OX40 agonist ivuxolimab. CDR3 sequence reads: CASGLDPEGFSSPLHF. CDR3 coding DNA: TGTGCTAGTGGTTTGGACCCCGAGGGATTCAGTTCACCCCTCCACTTT.